The 29 T cell receptor beta chains listed next were all sequenced from one sample in a study of blood T cell repertoires in COVID-19. The method was immunoSEQ multiplex PCR; TCRdb's version includes in-frame clones alone and lacks a portion of them. The sample has 95,000 to 110,000 clones; about 87% are singletons. The source material was peripheral blood. These receptors came from a man aged 50-59 years with active or convalescent COVID-19.

The V gene is TRBV11-2, the J gene TRBJ2-1; TRBD2 agrees at 7 bases. The CDR3 contains 16 residues. V lost 1 base and J lost 2; bases outside the gene matches: 5. CDR1 SGHAT and CDR2 FQNNGV come from the germline V gene. This CDR3 reads CASSLVAGRAYNEQFF. CDR3 DNA: TGTGCCAGCAGCTTAGTGGCGGGGAGGGCCTACAATGAGCAGTTCTTC.

In this sample, this clone turned up once. V and J are TRBV20-1 and TRBJ2-7; a possible D gene is TRBD1 (5 bases). Per the germline V gene, CDR1 is DFQATT and CDR2 is SNEGSKA (reference sequence). The CDR3 is 13 amino acids. V lost 3 bases to trimming and J lost 4 bases, with 13 bases between them. This CDR3 is CSASSSGFYEQYF. In DNA, the CDR3 is TGCAGTGCTAGTTCATCAGGGTTTTACGAGCAGTACTTC.

The J gene is TRBJ2-1, the V gene TRBV19; D may be TRBD1 (5 bases). Germline CDR1 LNHDA, CDR2 SQIVND (reference sequence). V was shortened by 6 bases and J by 1 base, with 16 bases between the two germline ends. CDR3 length: 16 amino acids. DNA of the CDR3: TGTGCCAGTAGCCCCGTGGACGGACAATCCTACAATGAGCAGTTCTTC. It specifies CASSPVDGQSYNEQFF.

V gene TRBV7-9 combines with J gene TRBJ2-7; the match to TRBD1 covers 7 bases. CDR3 length: 13 residues. Germline CDR1 and CDR2: SEHNR and FQNEAQ (reference sequence). Trimming took 5 bases from V and 2 from J; bases not matched to a gene: 3. CDR3 sequence: CASSQGQPYEQYF. The CDR3 DNA reads as TGTGCCAGCAGCCAGGGACAGCCCTACGAGCAGTACTTC.

V and J are TRBV11-2 and TRBJ2-7; 9 bases are shared with TRBD1. Trimming cost V 7 bases and J 4 bases; bases outside gene matches: 14. The germline CDR1 and CDR2 sequences are SGHAT and FQNNGV. The length of the CDR3 is 16 residues. The CDR3 loop is CASTPNRGRTPYEQYF. The CDR3 DNA follows: TGTGCCAGCACCCCTAACAGGGGGCGCACCCCTTACGAGCAGTACTTC.

The CDR3 region is CSVEGDSTNTEAFF. The CDR3, as DNA: TGCAGCGTTGAAGGGGACAGCACGAACACTGAAGCTTTCTTT. The chain joins TRBV29-1 to TRBJ1-1, with 7 bases identical to TRBD1. Germline CDR1 is SQVTM and CDR2 is ANQGSEA. The CDR3 contains 14 residues. Trimming at V came to 1 base and at J to 1 base, leaving 3 bases not matched to a gene.

The chain combines TRBV23-1 with TRBJ1-5; a weak D match, TRBD1 (5 bases). TRBV23-1 is an open reading frame whose function is uncertain. Trimming shortened V by 8 bases and J by 2 bases, and 16 bases separated the two germline ends. This CDR3 has 15 amino acids. As DNA, the CDR3 is TGCGCCAGCCGCCAAGAAAGGGGCGGCAATCAGCCCCAGCATTTT. It is translated as CASRQERGGNQPQHF.

The rearrangement uses TRBV10-3 and TRBJ2-7, with D perhaps TRBD2 (6 bases). The germline CDR1 and CDR2 sequences are ENHRY and SYGVKD. Trimming took off 7 bases at V and 3 bases at J, with 13 bases between the two ends. This CDR3 comprises 13 residues. CDR3 nucleotide sequence: TGTGCCATCACGGGGGAAAGCGTCTACGAGCAGTACTTC. Translated: CAITGESVYEQYF.

This CDR3 is CSVGTGAAYGYTF. The CDR3 DNA reads TGCAGCGTTGGGACAGGGGCGGCCTATGGCTACACCTTC. The genes are TRBV29-1 and TRBJ1-2; the match to TRBD1 covers 9 bases. The CDR3 contains 13 residues. Germline V gene data show CDR1 as SQVTM and CDR2 as ANQGSEA. The trim removed 4 bases at V and 4 bases at J, leaving 4 bases unmatched.

This chain connects TRBV19 to TRBJ1-3; D uncertain. The CDR3 is made up of 15 amino acids. Trimming left V 9 bases short and J 0 bases short, with 15 bases between. Germline V lookup: CDR1 LNHDA, CDR2 SQIVND (reference sequence). CDR3 in amino acids: CASQLGRYSGNTIYF. The CDR3 coding sequence is TGTGCCAGCCAATTGGGGAGATACTCTGGAAACACCATATATTTT.

This chain uses TRBV19 with TRBJ1-4; no reliable D call. Deletions cut 2 bases from V and 0 bases from J, with 13 bases between. The CDR3 has 17 amino acids. Germline-derived CDR1 and CDR2 are LNHDA and SQIVND (reference sequence). CDR3 nucleotides: TGTGCCAGTAGTATATACGGGAACCCGTCAACTAATGAAAAACTGTTTTTT. Its protein is CASSIYGNPSTNEKLFF.

This chain joins TRBV6-2 or TRBV6-3 and TRBJ1-2; 7 bases line up with TRBD1. V lost 1 base, J lost 7 bases, and 9 bases stayed unmatched. CDR3 length: 15 amino acids. Germline V gene sequence: CDR1 MNHEY, CDR2 SVGEGT. The CDR3 here is CASSYFRDSLRGYTF. The CDR3 DNA reads as TGTGCCAGCAGTTACTTCCGGGACAGCTTGCGTGGCTACACCTTC.

This sequence joins TRBV10-3 and TRBJ2-5; 12 nucleotides align to TRBD1. The J segment lost 5 bases and the V segment lost 10 bases, leaving 11 bases of the junction unmatched. Germline V lookup: CDR1 ENHRY, CDR2 SYGVKD. The length of the CDR3 is 15 residues. CDR3 in DNA: TGTGCCACCCGGCCGGGACAGGGGGCAAGGGAGACCCAGTACTTC. Residues: CATRPGQGARETQYF.

This chain joins TRBV11-2 and TRBJ1-1, with 8 bases that match TRBD1. There are 14 residues in the CDR3. CDR1 and CDR2 from the germline V gene are SGHAT and FQNNGV. The ends lost 7 bases at V and 0 bases at J; junction bases unmatched: 4. The CDR3 region is CASTRQGMNTEAFF. The CDR3 bases are TGTGCCAGCACCAGACAGGGGATGAACACTGAAGCTTTCTTT. Full variable domain (remainder filled in from reference TRBV11-2 and TRBJ1-1): EAGVAQSPRYKIIEKRQSVAFWCNPISGHATLYWYQQILGQGPKLLIQFQNNGVVDDSQLPKDRFSAERLKGVDSTLKIQPAKLEDSAVYLCASTRQGMNTEAFFGQGTRLTVV.

This clone has just a few counts. The chain carries TRBV11-3 and TRBJ2-7, with 9 bases matching TRBD2. CDR1 and CDR2 (germline): SGHNT, YENEEA. V was clipped by 2 bases and J by 0 bases; unmatched bases: 5. This CDR3 has 16 amino acids. The CDR3 DNA follows: TGTGCCAGCAGCTTACAAACTAGCGGGTCCTCCTACGAGCAGTACTTC. As protein: CASSLQTSGSSYEQYF.

J is TRBJ1-1 and V is TRBV27, with D possibly TRBD1 on 6 matching bases. Trimming took off 5 bases at V and 7 bases at J, with 20 bases between the two ends. Per germline, CDR1 MNHEY and CDR2 SMNVEV (reference sequence). The CDR3 covers 15 residues. CDR3 sequence: CASSLIQLGASEAFF. The CDR3 DNA reads TGTGCCAGCAGTCTCATCCAGTTGGGGGCGAGTGAAGCTTTCTTT.

The chain links TRBV2 to TRBJ1-2, with D possibly being TRBD1 (5 bases). The CDR3 runs to 13 residues. The V end was cut by 7 bases, the J end by 8 bases, with 17 bases between. Germline V gene data show CDR1 as SNHLY and CDR2 as FYNNEI. The CDR3 sequence: CASTERGDLGYTF. The CDR3 DNA follows: TGTGCCAGCACCGAACGGGGGGACTTGGGCTACACCTTC.

The CDR3 loop reads CASSIGALYNEQFF. CDR3 nucleotide sequence: TGTGCCAGCAGCATAGGGGCGTTATACAATGAGCAGTTCTTC. V is TRBV25-1 and J is TRBJ2-1, with TRBD1 as a possible D gene (5 bases). Trimming removed 6 bases from V and 4 bases from J, with 13 bases in between. Germline values: CDR1 MGHDK, CDR2 SYGVNS. The CDR3 loop spans 14 amino acids.

The gene calls are TRBV29-1 and TRBJ2-7; D might be TRBD2 (5 bases). V was clipped by 6 bases and J by 4 bases, with 13 bases between them. Germline-derived CDR1 and CDR2 are SQVTM and ANQGSEA. This CDR3 spans 12 amino acids. The CDR3 sequence is CSVVGLSYEQYF. In nucleotides, the CDR3 is TGCAGCGTCGTCGGACTGTCATACGAGCAGTACTTC.

The rearrangement joins TRBV5-1 to TRBJ1-4; D perhaps matches TRBD1 (5 bases). V was pared by 2 bases and J by 0 bases, with 5 bases between. This CDR3 spans 14 amino acids. Germline V lookup: CDR1 SGHRS, CDR2 YFSETQ. The DNA for the CDR3 is TGCGCCAGCAGCTTAGGGGCAACTAATGAAAAACTGTTTTTT. Protein: CASSLGATNEKLFF.

This clone turned up a few times. The CDR3 sequence: CASSADSFTDTQYF. CDR3 DNA: TGTGCCAGCAGTGCGGACAGTTTCACAGATACGCAGTATTTT. This sequence joins TRBV2 and TRBJ2-3, with D perhaps TRBD1 (6 bases). The CDR3 consists of 14 residues. The germline V gene has CDR1 SNHLY and CDR2 FYNNEI. V lost 4 bases and J 2 bases, leaving 10 bases between the germline ends.

V gene TRBV11-2 combines with J gene TRBJ2-5; 7 bases agree with TRBD1. CDR3 length equals 16 residues. Germline V gene lookup returns CDR1 SGHAT and CDR2 FQNNGV. The trim removed 5 bases at V and 3 bases at J, leaving 12 bases unmatched. CDR3 nucleotide sequence: TGTGCCAGCAGCCTCTCTCTGTGGGACAGAAAAGAGACCCAGTACTTC. Translated, it gives CASSLSLWDRKETQYF.

This clone appeared once. The chain employs TRBV7-9 and TRBJ1-5, with D unclear. The V end was cut by 0 bases, the J end by 2 bases, with 14 bases between. There are 17 residues in the CDR3. The germline V gene encodes CDR1 SEHNR and CDR2 FQNEAQ (reference sequence). The CDR3 nucleotides read TGTGCCAGCAGCTTAGCGATTACCGGGTCGGGCAATCAGCCCCAGCATTTT. This codes for CASSLAITGSGNQPQHF.

The chain joins TRBV9 to TRBJ2-2; 8 nucleotides line up with TRBD2. V shed 4 bases and J 2 bases; nucleotides not matched to a gene: 7. CDR3 size: 16 residues. Germline CDR1 is SGDLS and CDR2 is YYNGEE. The CDR3 sequence is CASSPRLALNTGELFF. CDR3 nucleotide sequence: TGTGCCAGCAGCCCCCGACTAGCGCTTAACACCGGGGAGCTGTTTTTT.

This clone was found a few times. The V and J genes are TRBV28 and TRBJ1-1; 10 nucleotides align to TRBD1. CDR1 MDHEN and CDR2 SYDVKM come from the germline V gene. The CDR3 spans 15 residues. The trim removed 3 bases at V and 7 bases at J, leaving 8 bases unmatched. The CDR3 DNA follows: TGTGCCAGCAGTTTCCCGGGACAGGGGTTGGGTGAAGCTTTCTTT. It encodes CASSFPGQGLGEAFF.

This chain joins TRBV15 and TRBJ2-7; possibly TRBD2 for D (6 bases). The CDR3 covers 12 residues. Germline V lookup: CDR1 LNHNV, CDR2 YYDKDF (reference sequence). Trimming took 3 bases from V and 8 from J, leaving 11 bases between them. CDR3 bases: TGTGCCACCAGCAGCGCTACTAGCAAGCAGTACTTC. Its translation is CATSSATSKQYF.

This clone was recorded once. The chain couples TRBV18 to TRBJ2-1, with 13 bases that match TRBD2. V was pared by 4 bases and J by 4 bases, with 10 bases of the junction left unmatched. CDR1 is KGHSH, CDR2 LQKENI, per germline. The CDR3 contains 18 residues. This CDR3 is CASSQGTSGIAGYNEQFF. The CDR3 DNA reads as TGTGCCAGCTCACAGGGGACTAGCGGGATCGCCGGGTACAATGAGCAGTTCTTC. Together with reference TRBV18 and TRBJ2-1, the CDR3 gives the full variable domain: NAGVMQNPRHLVRRRGQEARLRCSPMKGHSHVYWYRQLPEEGLKFMVYLQKENIIDESGMPKERFSAEFPKEGPSILRIQQVVRGDSAAYFCASSQGTSGIAGYNEQFFGPGTRLTVL.

V usage is TRBV5-1 and J usage is TRBJ2-1; perhaps TRBD2 as D (6 bases). The germline V and J ends were trimmed by 3 bases and 4 bases, with 8 bases remaining between them. Germline loops: CDR1 SGHRS, CDR2 YFSETQ. The CDR3 spans 13 residues. The CDR3 loop reads CASSWGLYNEQFF. CDR3 sequence (DNA): TGCGCCAGCAGCTGGGGACTTTACAATGAGCAGTTCTTC.

The genes are TRBV5-5 and TRBJ2-3; 7 bases are a match to TRBD2. Trimming took 2 bases from V and 2 from J; bases not matched to a gene: 5. The germline V gene has CDR1 SGHKS and CDR2 YYEKEE (reference sequence). The CDR3 extends over 15 amino acids. This CDR3 reads CASSFYGTTTDTQYF. CDR3 nucleotide sequence: TGTGCCAGCAGCTTCTACGGGACTACCACAGATACGCAGTATTTT.